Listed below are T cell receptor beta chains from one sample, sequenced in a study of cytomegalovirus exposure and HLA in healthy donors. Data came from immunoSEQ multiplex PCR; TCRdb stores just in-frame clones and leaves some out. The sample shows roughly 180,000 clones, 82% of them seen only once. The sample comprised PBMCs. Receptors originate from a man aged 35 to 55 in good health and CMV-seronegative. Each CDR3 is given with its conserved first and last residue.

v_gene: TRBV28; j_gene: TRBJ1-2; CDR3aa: CASSLSVNYGYTF
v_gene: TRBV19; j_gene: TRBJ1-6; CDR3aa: CASSGRGRGWSPLHF
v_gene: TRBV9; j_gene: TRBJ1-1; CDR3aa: CASSVGVGTRNTEAFF
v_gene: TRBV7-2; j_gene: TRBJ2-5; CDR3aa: CASSLSPGGIQETQYF
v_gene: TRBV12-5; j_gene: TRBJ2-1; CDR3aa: CASGLVRAGGYNEQFF
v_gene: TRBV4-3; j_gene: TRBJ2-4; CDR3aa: CASSQERTGYNIQYF
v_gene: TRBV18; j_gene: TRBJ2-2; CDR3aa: CASSLPYQSGPSGELFF
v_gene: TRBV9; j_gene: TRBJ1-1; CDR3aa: CASSDSRETGGTEAFF
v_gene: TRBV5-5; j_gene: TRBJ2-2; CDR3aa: CASSPGLAGGPTGELFF
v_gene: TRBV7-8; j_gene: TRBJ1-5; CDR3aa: CASSFRGNSNQPQHF
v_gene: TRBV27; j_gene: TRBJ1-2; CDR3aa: CASSFEGRGYTF
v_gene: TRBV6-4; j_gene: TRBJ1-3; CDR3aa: CASNIGVSGNTIYF
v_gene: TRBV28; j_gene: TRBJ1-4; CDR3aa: CASSLLNEKLFF
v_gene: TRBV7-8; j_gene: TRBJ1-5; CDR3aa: CASSFDTSNQPQHF
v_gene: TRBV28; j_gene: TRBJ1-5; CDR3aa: CASSQGGEGQPQHF
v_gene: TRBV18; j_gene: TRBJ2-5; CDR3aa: CASSISRGTRGETQYF
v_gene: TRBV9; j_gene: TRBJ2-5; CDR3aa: CASSVGGSRSGGETQYF
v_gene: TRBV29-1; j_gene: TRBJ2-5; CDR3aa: CSVFWGAGDQETQYF
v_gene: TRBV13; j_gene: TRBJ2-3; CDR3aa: CASSTRVVAGGRDTQYF
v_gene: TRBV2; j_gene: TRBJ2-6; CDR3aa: CASSRYWGGGANVLTF
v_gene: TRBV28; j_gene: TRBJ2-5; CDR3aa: CASSLMTGGQETQYF
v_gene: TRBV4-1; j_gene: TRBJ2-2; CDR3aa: CASSQVWTDNTGELFF
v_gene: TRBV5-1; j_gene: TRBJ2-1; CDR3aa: CASSLEHRGGYNEQFF
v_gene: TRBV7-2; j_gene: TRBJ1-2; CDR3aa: CASSLETEDYTF
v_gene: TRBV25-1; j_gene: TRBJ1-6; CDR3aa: CASGGQGASPLHF
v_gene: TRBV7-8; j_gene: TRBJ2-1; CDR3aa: CASSLDRGDEQFF
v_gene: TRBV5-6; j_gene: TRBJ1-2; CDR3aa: CASSPAGQGAYGYTF
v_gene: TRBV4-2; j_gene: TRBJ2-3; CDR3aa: CASSQFSPSRPDTQYF
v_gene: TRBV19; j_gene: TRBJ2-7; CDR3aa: CASSTGTGYEQYF
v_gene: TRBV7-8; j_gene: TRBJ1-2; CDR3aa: CASSLYREDYTF
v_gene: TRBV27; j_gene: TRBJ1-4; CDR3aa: CASSSERGSTNEKLFF
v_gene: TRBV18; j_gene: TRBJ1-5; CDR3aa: CASSPDRDQPQHF
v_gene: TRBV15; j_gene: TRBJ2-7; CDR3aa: CATSRAGGSYEQYF
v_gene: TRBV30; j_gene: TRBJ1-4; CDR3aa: CAWVGAATNEKLFF
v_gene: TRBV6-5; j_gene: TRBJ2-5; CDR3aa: CASSYGGTSVETQYF
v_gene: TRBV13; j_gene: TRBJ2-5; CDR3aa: CASSKGTSGRSRVETQYF
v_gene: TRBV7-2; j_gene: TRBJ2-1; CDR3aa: CASSLARATGGYNEQFF
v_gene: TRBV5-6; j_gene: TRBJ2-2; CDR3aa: CASSHRGAGELFF
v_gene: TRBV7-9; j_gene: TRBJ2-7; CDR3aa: CACPVSGANEQYF
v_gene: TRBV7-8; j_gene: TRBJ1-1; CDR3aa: CASSIRQGSTEAFF
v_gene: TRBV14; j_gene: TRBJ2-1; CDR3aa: CASSQRQGVEDNEQFF
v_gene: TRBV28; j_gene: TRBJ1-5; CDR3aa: CAIRGGFSQPQHF
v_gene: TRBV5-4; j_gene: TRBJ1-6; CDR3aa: CASSLDRGTSPLHF
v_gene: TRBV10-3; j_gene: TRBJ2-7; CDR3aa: CAISEFGPPYEQYF
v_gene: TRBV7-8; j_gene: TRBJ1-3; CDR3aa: CASSITGGGGNTIYF
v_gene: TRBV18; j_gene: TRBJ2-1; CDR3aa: CASSPTTSRYNEQFF
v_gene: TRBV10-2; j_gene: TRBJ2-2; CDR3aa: CASRTTGTPTTGELFF
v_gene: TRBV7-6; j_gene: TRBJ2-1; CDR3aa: CASSPGTSGGMEQFF
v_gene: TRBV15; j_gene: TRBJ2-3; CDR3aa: CAARAGYSTDTQYF
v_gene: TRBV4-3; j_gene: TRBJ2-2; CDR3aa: CASSQAGGGANTGELFF
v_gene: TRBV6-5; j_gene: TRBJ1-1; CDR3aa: CASSARGSSTEAFF
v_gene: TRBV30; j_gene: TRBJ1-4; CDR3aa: CAWSPGLGEKLFF
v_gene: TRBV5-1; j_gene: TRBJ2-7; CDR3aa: CASSLTSGDSYEQYF